Listed here are 10 T cell receptor beta chains from one sample, sequenced in a study of vaccination and CD4 T cells after COVID-19. Treatment given: roughly nine-day PBMC culture with coronavirus spike peptide pools or control peptides (ViraFEST assay). The study sequenced cultured CD4+ T cell DNA using the Oncomine TCR Beta short-read assay. One entry per CDR3 protein, called by TCRdb with MiXCR from the PCR reads. The data show fewer than 25,000 distinct CDR3 sequences, with 45% to 50% seen just once and under 6.5% held by the top ten. Their recognized antigens are unknown. The sequenced sample was CD4+ T cells from blood, cultured in vitro. These receptor sequences come from a human donor who had recovered from COVID-19.

Only a few counts were recorded for this clonotype. This chain joins TRBV7-9 and TRBJ2-3; 12 bases agree with TRBD1. The CDR3 consists of 16 residues. The V gene end was trimmed by 4 bases and the J gene end by 6 bases; junction bases not matched to a gene: 8. Germline assignment: CDR1 SEHNR and CDR2 FQNEAQ (reference sequence). CDR3 protein: CASSSSGTGGLDTQYF. In DNA, the CDR3 is TGTGCCAGCAGCTCCTCCGGGACAGGGGGCTTGGATACGCAGTATTTT.

This clonotype was seen only a few times. The chain recombines TRBV6-1 with TRBJ2-7, with TRBD1 identical over 8 bases. Germline assignment: CDR1 MNHNS and CDR2 SASEGT. V shed 8 bases and J 0 bases; nucleotides not matched to a gene: 6. The CDR3 sequence is 14 residues long. The CDR3 nucleotides read TGTGCCAGCCGACGGACAGGGACCTCCTACGAGCAGTACTTC. This encodes CASRRTGTSYEQYF.

As regards this clonotype: A junction end diverges from the germline sequence, so it may reflect a read error. The chain recombines TRBV20-1 with TRBJ2-4, with D hard to call. This CDR3 region has 16 residues. Germline V gene sequence: CDR1 DFQATT, CDR2 SNEGSKA (reference sequence). The CDR3 loop is CGASIRQSLAKNIQYF. CDR3 sequence (DNA): TGCGGTGCTAGTATCAGACAATCCCTAGCCAAAAACATTCAGTACTTC.

The chain employs TRBV7-6 and TRBJ2-1; D is unresolved. Germline CDR1 SGHVS, CDR2 FNYEAQ. CDR3 size: 19 residues. Trimming took off 5 bases at V and 4 bases at J, with 27 bases between the two ends. The CDR3: CASSAQAPSGRGPYNEQFF. The CDR3 coding sequence is TGTGCCAGCAGCGCCCAGGCCCCCTCTGGACGCGGACCGTACAATGAGCAGTTCTTC.

CDR3 bases: TGTGCCAGCAGCTTAGATCCAGGACTAGCGGGACGAAGCTCCTACGAGCAGTACTTC. Its translation is CASSLDPGLAGRSSYEQYF. This chain connects TRBV7-2 to TRBJ2-7, with 12 bases lining up with TRBD2. CDR1 and CDR2 from the germline V gene are SGHTA and FQGNSA. This CDR3 is 19 amino acids long. V lost 1 base and J lost 0; bases outside the gene matches: 10.

This chain joins TRBV6-1 and TRBJ2-1; 7 bases align to TRBD2. CDR3 length equals 11 residues. CDR1 MNHNS and CDR2 SASEGT come from the germline V gene. Trimming cost V 7 bases and J 9 bases; bases outside gene matches: 3. The DNA of the CDR3 is TGTGCCAGCAACCTAGCGGTTGAGCAGTTCTTC. It yields the protein CASNLAVEQFF.

The V and J genes are TRBV5-1 and TRBJ1-2; D ambiguous. Germline loops: CDR1 SGHRS, CDR2 YFSETQ. The CDR3 runs 14 residues. V dropped 0 bases and J dropped 5 bases, with 11 bases sitting between them. The CDR3 region is CASSLDALGYGYTF. The DNA for the CDR3 is TGCGCCAGCAGCTTGGATGCCTTGGGTTATGGCTACACCTTC.

This chain joins TRBV7-2 and TRBJ1-2, with 9 bases that match TRBD1. This CDR3 has 14 residues. The germline V gene has CDR1 SGHTA and CDR2 FQGNSA. J was trimmed by 4 bases and V by 1 base; bases with no gene match: 1. The chain's CDR3 is CASSLETGGYGYTF. CDR3 coding DNA: TGTGCCAGCAGCTTAGAGACAGGGGGCTATGGCTACACCTTC.

Of note for this clonotype: Germline and junction disagree at one end, which may indicate a read error. The V call is TRBV20-1, the J call TRBJ2-3, with TRBD2 matching over 8 bases. Germline CDR1 is DFQATT and CDR2 is SNEGSKA (reference sequence). The CDR3 has 17 residues. The CDR3 sequence is CSARDRLAGPITDTQYF. CDR3 DNA sequence: TGCAGTGCCAGAGATCGGCTAGCGGGTCCTATTACAGATACGCAGTATTTT.

V gene TRBV4-3 combines with J gene TRBJ2-7, with a weak D call TRBD2 (6 bases). V gave up 0 bases and J gave up 3 bases, with 12 bases separating them. The CDR3 covers 15 residues. Germline CDR1 LGHNA, CDR2 YSLEER. In DNA, the CDR3 is TGCGCCAGCAGCCAAGATGGGGGGTCACTCTACGAGCAGTACTTC. Translation: CASSQDGGSLYEQYF.